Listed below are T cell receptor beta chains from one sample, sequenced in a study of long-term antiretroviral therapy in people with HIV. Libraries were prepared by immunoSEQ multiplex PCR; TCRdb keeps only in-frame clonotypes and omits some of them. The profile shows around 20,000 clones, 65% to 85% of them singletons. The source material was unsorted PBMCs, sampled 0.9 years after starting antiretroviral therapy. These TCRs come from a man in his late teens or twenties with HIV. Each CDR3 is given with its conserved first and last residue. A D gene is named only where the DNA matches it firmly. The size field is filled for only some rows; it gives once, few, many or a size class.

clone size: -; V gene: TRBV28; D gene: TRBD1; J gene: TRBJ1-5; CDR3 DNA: TGTGCCAGCACCCGATGGACAGGCCCCAATCAGCCCCAGCATTTT; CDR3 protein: CASTRWTGPNQPQHF
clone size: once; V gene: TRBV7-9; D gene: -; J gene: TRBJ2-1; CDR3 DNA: TGTGCCAGCAGCTACGGAATTGGGAATGAGCAGTTCTTC; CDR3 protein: CASSYGIGNEQFF
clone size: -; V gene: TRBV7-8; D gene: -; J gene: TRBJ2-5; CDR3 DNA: TGTGCCAGCAGCTTAGGGACAGAGGGCCAGTACTTC; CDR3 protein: CASSLGTEGQYF
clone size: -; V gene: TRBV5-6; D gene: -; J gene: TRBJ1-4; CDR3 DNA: TGTGCCAGCAGCTTGTTTGGGGAGGGGGACGAAAAACTGTTTTTT; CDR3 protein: CASSLFGEGDEKLFF
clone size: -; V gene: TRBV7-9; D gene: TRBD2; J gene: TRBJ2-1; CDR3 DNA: TGTGCCAGCAGCTCAACTAGCGGGGGGTCCTACAATGAGCAGTTCTTC; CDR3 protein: CASSSTSGGSYNEQFF
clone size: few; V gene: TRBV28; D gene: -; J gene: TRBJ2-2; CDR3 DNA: TGTGCCAGCAGCCGGAGGGGGGCCGGGGAGCTGTTTTTT; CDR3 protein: CASSRRGAGELFF
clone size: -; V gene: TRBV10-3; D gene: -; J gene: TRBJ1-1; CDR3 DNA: TGTGCCATCAGTGAGACAGTCGAGGGATGGACTGAAGCTTTCTTT; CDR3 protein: CAISETVEGWTEAFF
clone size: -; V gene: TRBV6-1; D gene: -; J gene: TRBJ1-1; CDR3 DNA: TGTGCCGTGCTTGAGGACGGATGGGTGAACACTGAAGCTTTCTTT; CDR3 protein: CAVLEDGWVNTEAFF
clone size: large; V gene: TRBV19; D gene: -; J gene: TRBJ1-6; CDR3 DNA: TGTGCCAGTAAGGATAGTGGGAGCTCACCCCTCCACTTT; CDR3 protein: CASKDSGSSPLHF
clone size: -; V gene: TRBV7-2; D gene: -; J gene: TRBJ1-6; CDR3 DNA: TGTGCCAGCAGCTTAGGGTCCCGGGAGGGCTCCTATAATTCACCCCTCCACTTT; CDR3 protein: CASSLGSREGSYNSPLHF
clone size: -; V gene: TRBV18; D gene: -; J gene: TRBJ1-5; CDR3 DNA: TGTGCCAGCTCACCGGAAGAAAGGCAGCCCCAGCATTTT; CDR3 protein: CASSPEERQPQHF
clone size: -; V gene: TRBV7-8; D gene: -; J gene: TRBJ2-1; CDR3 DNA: TGTGCCAGCCAACGTATATACGGGGTCTACAATGAGCAGTTCTTC; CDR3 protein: CASQRIYGVYNEQFF
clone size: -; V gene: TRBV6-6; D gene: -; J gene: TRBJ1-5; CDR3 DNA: TGTGCCACCCGGAGCGTCTGGGATAGCAATCAGCCCCAGCATTTT; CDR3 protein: CATRSVWDSNQPQHF
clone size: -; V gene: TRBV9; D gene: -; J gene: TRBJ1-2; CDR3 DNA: TGTGCCAGCAGCGTAGCTAGGGAGATTCCCCTGGGATTAGGGGGCTACACCTTC; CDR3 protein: CASSVAREIPLGLGGYTF
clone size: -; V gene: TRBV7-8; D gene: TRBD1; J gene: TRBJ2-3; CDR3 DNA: TGTGCCAGCAGCGTAAGCAGGGGGCTGAGCACAGATACGCAGTATTTT; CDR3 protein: CASSVSRGLSTDTQYF
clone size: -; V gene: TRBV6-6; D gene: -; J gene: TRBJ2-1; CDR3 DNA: TGTGCCAGCAGTTACTCTGGCCTTGAGCAGTTCTTC; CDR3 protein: CASSYSGLEQFF
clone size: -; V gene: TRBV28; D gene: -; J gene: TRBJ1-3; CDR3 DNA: TGTGCCAGCAGTGTCTCTGGAAACACCATATATTTT; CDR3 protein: CASSVSGNTIYF
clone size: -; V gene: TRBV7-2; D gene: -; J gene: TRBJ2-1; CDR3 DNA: TGTGCCAGCAGCCCCCGGCGGACGGGAACCTACAATGAGCAGTTCTTC; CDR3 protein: CASSPRRTGTYNEQFF
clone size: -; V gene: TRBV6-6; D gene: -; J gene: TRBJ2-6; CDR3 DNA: TGTGCCAGCAGTGATCGGGGAAATGGGGCCAACGTCCTGACTTTC; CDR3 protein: CASSDRGNGANVLTF
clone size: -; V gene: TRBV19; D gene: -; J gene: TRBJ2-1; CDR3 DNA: TGTGCCAGTAGCGTCGACTATGAGCAGTTCTTC; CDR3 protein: CASSVDYEQFF
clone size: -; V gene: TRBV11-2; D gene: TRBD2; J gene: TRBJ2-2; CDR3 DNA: TGTGCCAGCAAGGGAAATAGCGGGGGCCCAACTGGGACCGGGGAGCTGTTTTTT; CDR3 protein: CASKGNSGGPTGTGELFF
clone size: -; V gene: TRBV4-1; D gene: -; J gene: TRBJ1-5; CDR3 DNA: TGCGCCAGCAGCCTAGTAGAGGGTTCCAATCAGCCCCAGCATTTT; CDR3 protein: CASSLVEGSNQPQHF
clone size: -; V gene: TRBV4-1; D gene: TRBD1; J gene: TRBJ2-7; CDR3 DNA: TGCGCCAGCAGCCACGGACAGGGGGAAGGGTACGAGCAGTACTTC; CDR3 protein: CASSHGQGEGYEQYF
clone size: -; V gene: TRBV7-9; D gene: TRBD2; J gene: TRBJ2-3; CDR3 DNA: TGTGCCAGCAGCTGGCTAGCGGGGCCGAGCACAGATACGCAGTATTTT; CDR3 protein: CASSWLAGPSTDTQYF
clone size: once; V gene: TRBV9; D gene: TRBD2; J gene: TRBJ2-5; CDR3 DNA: TGTGCCAGCAGCGTAGGAGCGGGGGGGTTCCAAGAGACCCAGTACTTC; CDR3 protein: CASSVGAGGFQETQYF
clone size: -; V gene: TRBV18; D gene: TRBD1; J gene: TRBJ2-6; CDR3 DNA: TGTGCCAGCTCACCGAGGACAGGGAACTCTGGGGCCAACGTCCTGACTTTC; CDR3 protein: CASSPRTGNSGANVLTF
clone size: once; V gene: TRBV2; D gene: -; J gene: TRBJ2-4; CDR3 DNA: TGTGCCAGCAGTGAAGCGCGAGGGGGAAGTGAGGACATTCAGTACTTC; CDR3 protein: CASSEARGGSEDIQYF
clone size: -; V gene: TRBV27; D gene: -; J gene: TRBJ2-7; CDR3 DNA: TGTGCCAGCAGTCCCTGGGGCAGGGGTCACGAGCAGTACTTC; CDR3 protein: CASSPWGRGHEQYF
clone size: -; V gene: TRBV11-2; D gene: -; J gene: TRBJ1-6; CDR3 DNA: TGTGCCAGCAGCTTCGGGGAGACTTCACCCCTCCACTTT; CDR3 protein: CASSFGETSPLHF
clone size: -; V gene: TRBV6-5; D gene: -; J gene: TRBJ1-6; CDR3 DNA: TGTGCCAGCAGTTACGGGGCCCCTAATTCACCCCTCCACTTT; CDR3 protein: CASSYGAPNSPLHF
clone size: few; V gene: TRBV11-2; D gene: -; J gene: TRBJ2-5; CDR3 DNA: TGTGCCAGCAGCTTCCTCAGGGGTGGAGAGACCCAGTACTTC; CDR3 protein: CASSFLRGGETQYF